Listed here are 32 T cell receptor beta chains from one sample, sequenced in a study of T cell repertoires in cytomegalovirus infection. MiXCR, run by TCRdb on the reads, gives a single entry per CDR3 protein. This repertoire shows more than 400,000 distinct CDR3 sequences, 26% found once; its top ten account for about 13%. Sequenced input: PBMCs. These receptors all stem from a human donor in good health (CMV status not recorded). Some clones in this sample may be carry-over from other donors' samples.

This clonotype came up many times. This CDR3 reads CASSSFLGGTYEQYF. CDR3 DNA: TGTGCCAGCAGCTCATTTCTAGGCGGGACCTACGAGCAGTACTTC. The rearrangement links TRBV7-8 to TRBJ2-7, with a possible D match to TRBD2 (6 bases). CDR3 size: 15 residues. V dropped 4 bases and J dropped 2 bases, with 15 bases sitting between them. CDR1 and CDR2 (germline): SGHVS, FQNEAQ.

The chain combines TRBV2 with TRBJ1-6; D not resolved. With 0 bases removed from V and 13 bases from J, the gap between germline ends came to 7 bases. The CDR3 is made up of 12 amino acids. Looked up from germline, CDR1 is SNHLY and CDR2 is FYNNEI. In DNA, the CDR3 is TGTGCCAGCAGTGAAGCGAGAAACCCCCTCCACTTT. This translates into CASSEARNPLHF.

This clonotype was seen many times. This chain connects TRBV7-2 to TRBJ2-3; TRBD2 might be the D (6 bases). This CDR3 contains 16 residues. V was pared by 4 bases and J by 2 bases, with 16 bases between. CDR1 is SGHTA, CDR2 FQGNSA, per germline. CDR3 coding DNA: TGTGCCAGCAGCTCCCCGGGTGGGGGGTACACAGATACGCAGTATTTT. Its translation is CASSSPGGGYTDTQYF.

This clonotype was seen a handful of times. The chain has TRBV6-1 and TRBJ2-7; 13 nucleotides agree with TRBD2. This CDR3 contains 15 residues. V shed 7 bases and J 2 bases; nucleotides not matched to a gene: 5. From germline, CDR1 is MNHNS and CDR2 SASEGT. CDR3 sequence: CASNSGLAGTYEQYF. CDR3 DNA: TGTGCCAGCAACTCGGGACTAGCGGGAACCTACGAGCAGTACTTC.

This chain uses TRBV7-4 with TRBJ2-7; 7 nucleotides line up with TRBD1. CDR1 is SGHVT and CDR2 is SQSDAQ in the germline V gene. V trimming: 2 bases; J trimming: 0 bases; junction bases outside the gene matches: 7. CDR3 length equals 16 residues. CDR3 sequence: CASSLSVGGDSYEQYF. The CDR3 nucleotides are TGTGCCAGCAGCTTATCAGTAGGGGGCGACTCCTACGAGCAGTACTTC.

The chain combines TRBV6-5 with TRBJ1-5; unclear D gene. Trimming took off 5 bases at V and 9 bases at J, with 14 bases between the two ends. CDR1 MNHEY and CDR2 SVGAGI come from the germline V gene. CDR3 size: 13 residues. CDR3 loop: CASSRTGKGPQHF. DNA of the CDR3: TGTGCCAGCAGTCGGACCGGAAAGGGGCCCCAGCATTTT.

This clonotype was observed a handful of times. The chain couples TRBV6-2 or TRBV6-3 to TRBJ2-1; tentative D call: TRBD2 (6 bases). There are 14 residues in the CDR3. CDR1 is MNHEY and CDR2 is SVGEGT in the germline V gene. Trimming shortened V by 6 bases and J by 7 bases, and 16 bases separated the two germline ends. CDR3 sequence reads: CASRDFPLANEQFF. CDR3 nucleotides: TGTGCCAGCAGAGACTTTCCGCTAGCGAATGAGCAGTTCTTC.

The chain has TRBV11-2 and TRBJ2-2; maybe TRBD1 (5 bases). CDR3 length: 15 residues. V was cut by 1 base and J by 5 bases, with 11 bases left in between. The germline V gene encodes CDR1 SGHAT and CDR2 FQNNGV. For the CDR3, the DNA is TGTGCCAGCAGCTTAGGACAGAGGCTTACCGGGGAGCTGTTTTTT. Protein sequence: CASSLGQRLTGELFF.

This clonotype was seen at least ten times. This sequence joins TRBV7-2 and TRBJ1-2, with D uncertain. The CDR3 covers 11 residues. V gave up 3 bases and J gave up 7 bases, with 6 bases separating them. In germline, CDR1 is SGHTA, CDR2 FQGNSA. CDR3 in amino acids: CASSLVGGYTF. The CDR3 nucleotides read TGTGCCAGCAGCTTGGTGGGTGGCTACACCTTC.

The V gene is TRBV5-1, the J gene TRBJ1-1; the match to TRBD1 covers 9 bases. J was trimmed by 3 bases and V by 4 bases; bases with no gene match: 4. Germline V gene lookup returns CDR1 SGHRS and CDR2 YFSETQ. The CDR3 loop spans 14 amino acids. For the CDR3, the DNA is TGCGCCAGCAGCACAGGACAGGGGTACACTGAAGCTTTCTTT. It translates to CASSTGQGYTEAFF.

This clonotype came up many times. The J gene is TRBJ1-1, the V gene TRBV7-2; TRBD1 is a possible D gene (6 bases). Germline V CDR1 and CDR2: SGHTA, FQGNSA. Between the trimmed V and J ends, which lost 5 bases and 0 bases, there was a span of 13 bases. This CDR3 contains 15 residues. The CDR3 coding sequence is TGTGCCAGCAGCCCAGCTGGACAGATGAACACTGAAGCTTTCTTT. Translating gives CASSPAGQMNTEAFF.

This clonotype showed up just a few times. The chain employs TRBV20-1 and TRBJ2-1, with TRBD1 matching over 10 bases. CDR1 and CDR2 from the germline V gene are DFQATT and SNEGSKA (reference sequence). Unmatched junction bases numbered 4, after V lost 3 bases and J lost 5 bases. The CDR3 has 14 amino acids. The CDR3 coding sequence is TGCAGTGCTAGGTCCGGGACAGGGGACAATGAGCAGTTCTTC. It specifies CSARSGTGDNEQFF.

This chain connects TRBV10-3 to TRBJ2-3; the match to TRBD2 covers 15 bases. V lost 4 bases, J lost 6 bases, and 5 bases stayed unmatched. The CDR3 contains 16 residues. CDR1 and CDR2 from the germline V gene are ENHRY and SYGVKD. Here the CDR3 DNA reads TGTGCCATCAGTGCTGGACTAGCGGGAGGGGCCGATACGCAGTATTTT. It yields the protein CAISAGLAGGADTQYF.

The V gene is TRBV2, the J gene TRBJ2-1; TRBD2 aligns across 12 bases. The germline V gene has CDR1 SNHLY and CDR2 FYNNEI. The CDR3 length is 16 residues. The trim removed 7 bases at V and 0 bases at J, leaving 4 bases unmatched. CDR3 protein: CASIGLAGTSYNEQFF. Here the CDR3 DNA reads TGTGCCAGCATCGGACTAGCGGGAACCTCCTACAATGAGCAGTTCTTC.

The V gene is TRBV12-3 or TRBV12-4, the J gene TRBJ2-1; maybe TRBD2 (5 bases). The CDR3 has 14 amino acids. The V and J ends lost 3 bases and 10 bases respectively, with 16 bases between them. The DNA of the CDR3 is TGTGCCAGCAGTTTGGGAGATACAAGAAGGGAGCAGTTCTTC. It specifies CASSLGDTRREQFF.

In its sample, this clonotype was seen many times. The CDR3 spells CASSLGTYTDTQYF. DNA of the CDR3: TGTGCCAGCAGCTTAGGAACTTACACAGATACGCAGTATTTT. The chain is built from TRBV7-2 and TRBJ2-3; D remains ambiguous. CDR3 size: 14 residues. Germline CDR1 is SGHTA and CDR2 is FQGNSA. The ends were cut back, 1 base at V and 2 bases at J, with 7 bases in the middle.

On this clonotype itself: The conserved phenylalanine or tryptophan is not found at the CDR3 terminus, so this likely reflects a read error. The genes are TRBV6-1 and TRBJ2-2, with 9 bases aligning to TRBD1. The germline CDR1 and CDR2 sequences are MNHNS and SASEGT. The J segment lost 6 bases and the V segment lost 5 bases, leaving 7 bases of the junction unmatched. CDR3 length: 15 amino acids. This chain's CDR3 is CASSWDREVAGELFC. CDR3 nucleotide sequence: TGTGCCAGCAGTTGGGACAGGGAGGTTGCCGGGGAGCTGTTTTGT.

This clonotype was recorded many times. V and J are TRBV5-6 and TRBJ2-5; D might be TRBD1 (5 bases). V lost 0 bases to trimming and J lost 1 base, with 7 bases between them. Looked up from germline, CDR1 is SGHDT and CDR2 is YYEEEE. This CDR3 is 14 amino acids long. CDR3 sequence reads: CASSLGQIQETQYF. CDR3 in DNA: TGTGCCAGCAGCTTGGGACAGATCCAAGAGACCCAGTACTTC.

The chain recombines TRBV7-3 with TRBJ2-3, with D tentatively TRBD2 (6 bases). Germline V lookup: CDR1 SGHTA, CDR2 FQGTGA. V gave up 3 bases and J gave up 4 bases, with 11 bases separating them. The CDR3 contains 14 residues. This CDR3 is CASSFTGSADTQYF. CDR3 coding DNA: TGTGCCAGCAGCTTTACCGGGAGCGCAGATACGCAGTATTTT.

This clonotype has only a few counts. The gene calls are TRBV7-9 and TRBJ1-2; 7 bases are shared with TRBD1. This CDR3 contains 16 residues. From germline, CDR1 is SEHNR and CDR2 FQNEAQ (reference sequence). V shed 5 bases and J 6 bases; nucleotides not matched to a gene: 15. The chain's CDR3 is CASSPFRETGKDGYTF. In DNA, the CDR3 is TGTGCCAGCAGCCCTTTTCGAGAGACAGGGAAAGATGGCTACACCTTC.

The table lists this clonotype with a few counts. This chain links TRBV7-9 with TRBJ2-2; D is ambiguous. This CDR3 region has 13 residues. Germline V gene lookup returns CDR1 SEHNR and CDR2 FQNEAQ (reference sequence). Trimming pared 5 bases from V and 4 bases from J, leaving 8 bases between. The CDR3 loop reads CASSMGGTGELFF. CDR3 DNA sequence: TGTGCCAGCAGCATGGGTGGCACCGGGGAGCTGTTTTTT.

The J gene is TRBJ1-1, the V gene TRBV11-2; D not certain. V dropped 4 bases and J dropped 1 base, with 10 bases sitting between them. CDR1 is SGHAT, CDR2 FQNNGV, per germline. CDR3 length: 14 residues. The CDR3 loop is CASSSGSWNTEAFF. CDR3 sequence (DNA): TGTGCCAGCAGCTCCGGGAGTTGGAACACTGAAGCTTTCTTT.

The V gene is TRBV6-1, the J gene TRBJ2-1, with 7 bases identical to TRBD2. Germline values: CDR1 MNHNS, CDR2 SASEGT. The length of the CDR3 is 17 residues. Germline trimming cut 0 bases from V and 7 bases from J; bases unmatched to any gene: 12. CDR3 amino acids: CASSEALGPGGGNEQFF. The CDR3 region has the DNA TGTGCCAGCAGTGAAGCTTTGGGTCCGGGAGGTGGTAATGAGCAGTTCTTC.

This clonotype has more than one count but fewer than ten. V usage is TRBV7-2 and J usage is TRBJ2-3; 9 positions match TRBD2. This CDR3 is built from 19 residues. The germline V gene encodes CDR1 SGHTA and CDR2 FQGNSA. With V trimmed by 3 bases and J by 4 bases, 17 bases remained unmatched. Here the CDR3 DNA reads TGTGCCAGCAGCTTCGTCTTTAGCGGGAGAGGGGGGGAGGCAGATACGCAGTATTTT. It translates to CASSFVFSGRGGEADTQYF.

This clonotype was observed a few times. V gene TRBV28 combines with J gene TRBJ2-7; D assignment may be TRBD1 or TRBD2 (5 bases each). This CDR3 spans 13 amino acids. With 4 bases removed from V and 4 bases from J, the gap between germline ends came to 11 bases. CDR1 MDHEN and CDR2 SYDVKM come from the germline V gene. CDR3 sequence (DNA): TGTGCCAGCAGTTCCGGGACCCTATACGAGCAGTACTTC. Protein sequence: CASSSGTLYEQYF.

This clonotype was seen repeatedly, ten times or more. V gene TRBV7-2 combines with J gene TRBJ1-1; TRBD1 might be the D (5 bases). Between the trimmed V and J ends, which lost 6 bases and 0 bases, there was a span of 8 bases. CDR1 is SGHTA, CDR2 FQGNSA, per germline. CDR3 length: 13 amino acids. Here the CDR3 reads CASSAGMNTEAFF. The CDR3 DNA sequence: TGTGCCAGCAGTGCAGGGATGAACACTGAAGCTTTCTTT. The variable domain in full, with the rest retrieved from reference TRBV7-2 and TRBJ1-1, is GAGVSQSPSNKVTEKGKDVELRCDPISGHTALYWYRQSLGQGLEFLIYFQGNSAPDKSGLPSDRFSAERTGGSVSTLTIQRTQQEDSAVYLCASSAGMNTEAFFGQGTRLTVV.

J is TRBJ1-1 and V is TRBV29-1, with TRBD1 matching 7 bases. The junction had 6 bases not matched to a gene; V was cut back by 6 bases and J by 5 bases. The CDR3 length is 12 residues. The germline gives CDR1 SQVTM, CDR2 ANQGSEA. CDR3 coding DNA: TGCAGCGTCCGGGACAGAATAACTGAAGCTTTCTTT. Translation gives CSVRDRITEAFF.

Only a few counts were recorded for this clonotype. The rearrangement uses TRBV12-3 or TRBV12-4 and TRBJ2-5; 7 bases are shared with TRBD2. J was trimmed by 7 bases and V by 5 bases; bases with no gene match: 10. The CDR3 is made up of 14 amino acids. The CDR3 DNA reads TGTGCCAGCAGTACGACTGGACTAGGGGCGACCCAGTACTTC. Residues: CASSTTGLGATQYF.

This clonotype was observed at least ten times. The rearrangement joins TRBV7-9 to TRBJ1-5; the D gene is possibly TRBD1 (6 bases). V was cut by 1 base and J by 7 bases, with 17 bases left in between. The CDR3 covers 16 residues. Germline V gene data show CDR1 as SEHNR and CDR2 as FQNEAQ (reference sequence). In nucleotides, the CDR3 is TGTGCCAGCAGCTTAGGGCCCCGGGACACAGACCAGCCCCAGCATTTT. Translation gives CASSLGPRDTDQPQHF.

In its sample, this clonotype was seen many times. CDR3 loop: CASSFYQGAYTGELFF. The CDR3 nucleotides are TGTGCCAGCAGTTTCTATCAGGGGGCATACACCGGGGAGCTGTTTTTT. This chain links TRBV12-3 or TRBV12-4 with TRBJ2-2; 8 nucleotides agree with TRBD1. V lost 3 bases and J lost 3; bases outside the gene matches: 6. The CDR3 consists of 16 residues.

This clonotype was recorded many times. The CDR3: CASSFTGLAGGGAGELFF. The DNA for the CDR3 is TGTGCCAGCAGCTTCACGGGACTAGCGGGAGGGGGGGCCGGGGAGCTGTTTTTT. The chain is built from TRBV7-8 and TRBJ2-2; TRBD2 agrees at 16 bases. Germline V gene lookup returns CDR1 SGHVS and CDR2 FQNEAQ. The junction had 7 bases not matched to a gene; V was cut back by 3 bases and J by 6 bases. CDR3 size: 18 residues.

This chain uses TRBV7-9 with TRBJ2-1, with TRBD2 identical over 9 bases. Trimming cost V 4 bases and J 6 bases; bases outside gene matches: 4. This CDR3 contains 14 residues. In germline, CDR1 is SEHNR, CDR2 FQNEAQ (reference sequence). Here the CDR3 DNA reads TGTGCCAGCAGCTGGGAGCGGGAGGCCAATGAGCAGTTCTTC. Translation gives CASSWEREANEQFF.